These 30 T cell receptor beta chains came from one sample sequenced in a study of shared clonotypes between healthy human individuals (dated by TCRdb to about 2020). Libraries were constructed by the immunoSEQ multiplex PCR assay. The immuneACCESS repertoire file appears here via TCRdb, limited to in-frame rearrangements. These files lack a portion of the clones; in checked studies, under half of the deficit traces to unresolved V genes, and the cause of the others is not known. The sample table holds 2 million to 2.5 million clones, of which around 90% were seen once. 0.37% of the sample rests with the top ten. Sequencing used naive CD4+ T cells from PBMCs. The label giving this sample's cell subset or site can be read as: CD45RA+ positively selected. These receptors originate from a man between 18 and 35 years old in good health. Some clones in this sample may be carry-over from other donors' samples.

The V and J genes are TRBV6-5 and TRBJ2-1; 8 nucleotides align to TRBD2. The CDR3 has 16 residues. Germline CDR1 is MNHEY and CDR2 is SVGAGI. V shed 2 bases and J 9 bases; nucleotides not matched to a gene: 12. This chain's CDR3 is CASSYRSGGGFGEQFF. As DNA, the CDR3 is TGTGCCAGCAGTTACCGGTCGGGAGGGGGGTTTGGTGAGCAGTTCTTC.

The rearrangement links TRBV5-6 to TRBJ1-2; the D gene is possibly TRBD1 (6 bases). The CDR3 spans 17 residues. The V end lost 3 bases, the J end lost 5 bases, and 23 bases lay between the germline ends. Germline loops: CDR1 SGHDT, CDR2 YYEEEE. The CDR3 DNA is TGTGCCAGCAGCTCCATAGGGCGGGGGGCGAGTTGGTATGGCTACACCTTC. This codes for CASSSIGRGASWYGYTF.

The V gene is TRBV28, the J gene TRBJ1-4; TRBD1 is a possible D gene (5 bases). CDR3 length equals 13 residues. Per the germline V gene, CDR1 is MDHEN and CDR2 is SYDVKM. V lost 6 bases to trimming and J lost 10 bases, with 15 bases between them. The CDR3 loop is CASRLGTGGKLFF. The DNA for the CDR3 is TGTGCCAGCAGACTGGGGACTGGGGGAAAACTGTTTTTT.

V is TRBV29-1 and J is TRBJ2-1, with D perhaps TRBD1 (7 bases). The CDR3 runs 16 residues. Trimming stripped 7 bases from V and 3 bases from J, with 22 bases between. Germline CDR1 reads SQVTM; CDR2 reads ANQGSEA. Here the CDR3 reads CSAILAGRGVYNEQFF. The CDR3 DNA reads TGCAGCGCCATTCTCGCGGGCAGGGGGGTCTACAATGAGCAGTTCTTC.

The chain carries TRBV6-5 and TRBJ2-7; 7 bases align to TRBD2. After removal of 4 bases from V and 3 bases from J, the junction contained 12 bases not matched to a gene. The V gene's germline CDR1 is MNHEY and CDR2 SVGAGI. CDR3 length equals 16 residues. This CDR3 is CASSSRSGLSVYEQYF. The CDR3 bases are TGTGCCAGCAGTTCCCGATCGGGACTAAGCGTCTACGAGCAGTACTTC.

The rearrangement uses TRBV2 and TRBJ2-1, with 7 positions matching TRBD1. Germline CDR1 SNHLY, CDR2 FYNNEI. This CDR3 region has 15 residues. V gave up 7 bases and J gave up 3 bases; unmatched junction bases: 9. In DNA, the CDR3 is TGTGCCAGCATTGGGAACAGGGGAATCTACAATGAGCAGTTCTTC. Protein: CASIGNRGIYNEQFF.

The J gene is TRBJ2-3, the V gene TRBV30; D is undetermined. Trimming pared 2 bases from V and 2 bases from J, leaving 11 bases between. In germline, CDR1 is GTSNPN, CDR2 SVGIG (reference sequence). The CDR3 runs 14 residues. CDR3 DNA: TGTGCCTGGAGTCCTAGAGTATACACAGATACGCAGTATTTT. It encodes CAWSPRVYTDTQYF.

The CDR3 sequence: CASRSRGRGSEAFF. As DNA, the CDR3 is TGTGCCAGCAGATCCAGGGGGCGGGGCTCTGAAGCTTTCTTT. The chain links TRBV28 to TRBJ1-1, with TRBD1 identical over 8 bases. CDR3 length: 14 residues. Germline V gene lookup returns CDR1 MDHEN and CDR2 SYDVKM. V was clipped by 6 bases and J by 6 bases; unmatched bases: 9.

This clone was picked up one time. This chain joins TRBV2 and TRBJ1-5; TRBD1 might be the D (5 bases). Germline V CDR1 and CDR2: SNHLY, FYNNEI. The CDR3 extends over 14 amino acids. Trimming took off 8 bases at V and 6 bases at J, with 17 bases between the two ends. The CDR3 coding sequence is TGTGCCAGCGGGGGTAGGGGAGGTCCTCAGCCCCAGCATTTT. Its protein is CASGGRGGPQPQHF.

V and J are TRBV28 and TRBJ2-7; D possibly corresponds to TRBD1 (6 bases). The germline V and J ends were trimmed by 7 bases and 4 bases, with 14 bases remaining between them. Germline CDR1 reads MDHEN; CDR2 reads SYDVKM. The CDR3 extends over 13 amino acids. In DNA form, the CDR3 reads TGTGCCAGCACAATCCCGGGACATTACGAGCAGTACTTC. Its translation: CASTIPGHYEQYF.

The J gene is TRBJ2-5, the V gene TRBV2; 11 nucleotides match TRBD1. Germline CDR1 SNHLY, CDR2 FYNNEI. The J segment lost 2 bases and the V segment lost 7 bases, leaving 12 bases of the junction unmatched. There are 17 residues in the CDR3. CDR3 nucleotides: TGTGCCAGCAATAGGGACAGGGGGAGCCCCCAACAAGAGACCCAGTACTTC. Protein: CASNRDRGSPQQETQYF.

The chain links TRBV4-2 to TRBJ2-2, with D tentatively TRBD2 (5 bases). CDR1 and CDR2 (germline): LGHNA, YNFKEQ. V lost 1 base and J 5 bases, leaving 5 bases between the germline ends. The CDR3 runs 13 residues. The CDR3 reads CASSQGETGELFF. The CDR3 DNA reads TGTGCCAGCAGCCAAGGGGAGACCGGGGAGCTGTTTTTT.

This sequence joins TRBV19 and TRBJ2-3, with 11 nucleotides matching TRBD2. Germline lookup yields CDR1 LNHDA and CDR2 SQIVND (reference sequence). V lost 8 bases and J lost 3; bases outside the gene matches: 13. The CDR3 spans 17 residues. This chain's CDR3 is CASLPPGLAAATDTQYF. For the CDR3, the DNA is TGTGCCAGTCTCCCCCCGGGACTAGCGGCGGCTACAGATACGCAGTATTTT.

The chain links TRBV2 to TRBJ2-2; tentatively, D is TRBD2 (6 bases). The CDR3 spans 15 residues. The germline V gene encodes CDR1 SNHLY and CDR2 FYNNEI. Deletions cut 4 bases from V and 2 bases from J, with 11 bases between. Here the CDR3 DNA reads TGTGCCAGCAGTGTATTCGGGAGTAACACCGGGGAGCTGTTTTTT. It codes for CASSVFGSNTGELFF.

This clone was seen a few times. Distinct nucleotide sequences in the sample also encode this CDR3. The chain employs TRBV15 and TRBJ1-1; TRBD1 might be the D (5 bases). Germline assignment: CDR1 LNHNV and CDR2 YYDKDF (reference sequence). Trimming left V 3 bases short and J 0 bases short, with 5 bases between. The CDR3 extends over 13 amino acids. The CDR3 DNA is TGTGCCACCAGCAGGACAGTGAACACTGAAGCTTTCTTT. The encoded protein is CATSRTVNTEAFF. The full variable domain, rest sourced from reference TRBV15 and TRBJ1-1, is DAMVIQNPRYQVTQFGKPVTLSCSQTLNHNVMYWYQQKSSQAPKLLFHYYDKDFNNEADTPDNFQSRRPNTSFCFLDIRSPGLGDTAMYLCATSRTVNTEAFFGQGTRLTVV.

The chain uses TRBV7-2 and TRBJ2-5; the match to TRBD2 covers 12 bases. Trimming at V came to 0 bases and at J to 3 bases, leaving 5 bases not matched to a gene. From germline, CDR1 is SGHTA and CDR2 FQGNSA. The CDR3 has 17 amino acids. CDR3 region: CASSLARLAGEKETQYF. The CDR3 coding sequence is TGTGCCAGCAGCTTAGCACGACTAGCGGGAGAGAAAGAGACCCAGTACTTC.

Regarding this clone: This same CDR3 is encoded by further DNA sequences in the sample. CDR3 bases: TGTGCCAGCAGCTCGACATACACCGGGGAGCTGTTTTTT. Amino acid sequence: CASSSTYTGELFF. The rearrangement uses TRBV7-3 and TRBJ2-2; D gene ambiguous. V lost 4 bases and J lost 3, with 6 bases in between. CDR3 length: 13 residues. In germline, CDR1 is SGHTA, CDR2 FQGTGA.

The gene calls are TRBV28 and TRBJ2-7; perhaps TRBD2 as D (6 bases). CDR1 MDHEN and CDR2 SYDVKM come from the germline V gene. CDR3 length: 19 amino acids. V gave up 4 bases and J gave up 3 bases, with 28 bases separating them. The CDR3 here is CASSSYTRGGGQPFYEQYF. The CDR3 DNA follows: TGTGCCAGCAGTTCCTACACCCGGGGAGGCGGGCAACCTTTCTACGAGCAGTACTTC.

The V gene is TRBV18, the J gene TRBJ1-1; 9 nucleotides match TRBD1. CDR1 is KGHSH and CDR2 is LQKENI in the germline V gene. The CDR3 totals 15 residues. Germline trimming cut 3 bases from V and 7 bases from J; bases unmatched to any gene: 9. CDR3 in DNA: TGTGCCAGCTCACCCGGGACAGGGAGTCAGAATGAAGCTTTCTTT. Its translation: CASSPGTGSQNEAFF.

The chain is built from TRBV7-2 and TRBJ1-1, with 8 bases identical to TRBD1. This CDR3 is built from 14 residues. Per the germline V gene, CDR1 is SGHTA and CDR2 is FQGNSA. V shed 0 bases and J 7 bases; nucleotides not matched to a gene: 4. Here the CDR3 reads CASSLATGADEAFF. As DNA, the CDR3 is TGTGCCAGCAGCTTAGCGACAGGGGCGGATGAAGCTTTCTTT.

The table lists this clone with a count of one. The V gene is TRBV6-1, the J gene TRBJ1-2, with 7 bases matching TRBD1. The CDR3 is made up of 13 amino acids. V lost 6 bases, J lost 4 bases, and 5 bases stayed unmatched. From germline, CDR1 is MNHNS and CDR2 SASEGT. CDR3: CASSLGQFYGYTF. The CDR3 bases are TGTGCCAGCAGCCTGGGACAGTTCTATGGCTACACCTTC.

V and J are TRBV9 and TRBJ2-6; D ambiguous. Germline V gene lookup returns CDR1 SGDLS and CDR2 YYNGEE. The length of the CDR3 is 17 residues. With 0 bases removed from V and 0 bases from J, the gap between germline ends came to 10 bases. The CDR3 DNA is TGTGCCAGCAGCGTAGTCGGGCGAAGCTCTGGGGCCAACGTCCTGACTTTC. As protein: CASSVVGRSSGANVLTF.

The chain has TRBV11-2 and TRBJ1-1, with D unclear. Trimming cost V 5 bases and J 0 bases, with 19 bases left between them. The germline CDR1 and CDR2 sequences are SGHAT and FQNNGV. CDR3 length: 17 residues. This chain's CDR3 is CASSLGPAPVMNTEAFF. The CDR3 coding sequence is TGTGCCAGCAGCCTAGGTCCAGCTCCGGTCATGAACACTGAAGCTTTCTTT.

The genes are TRBV7-3 and TRBJ1-1, with D maybe TRBD1 (5 bases). This CDR3 spans 16 amino acids. V gave up 2 bases and J gave up 5 bases, with 18 bases separating them. The germline CDR1 and CDR2 sequences are SGHTA and FQGTGA. In DNA form, the CDR3 reads TGTGCCAGCAGCTTATCACCCCCCGGGGCTGGGACTGAAGCTTTCTTT. Translated: CASSLSPPGAGTEAFF.

V and J are TRBV10-3 and TRBJ2-5; no clear D gene. Judging by the DNA end, TRBJ2-7 fits better; the J call may be wrong. This CDR3 has 13 residues. Germline assignment: CDR1 ENHRY and CDR2 SYGVKD. The CDR3 loop reads CAIGKGSSYEQYF. The CDR3 nucleotides read TGTGCCATCGGTAAGGGAAGTAGCTACGAGCAGTACTTC.

The rearrangement uses TRBV7-2 and TRBJ2-5; D is undetermined. Germline CDR1 reads SGHTA; CDR2 reads FQGNSA. V lost 5 bases to trimming and J lost 2 bases, with 15 bases between them. This CDR3 has 15 amino acids. The chain's CDR3 is CASSPRRSLQETQYF. CDR3 sequence (DNA): TGTGCCAGCAGCCCCCGCCGTTCCCTGCAAGAGACCCAGTACTTC.

This sequence joins TRBV4-1 and TRBJ1-3; no clear D. V lost 0 bases, J lost 0 bases, and 9 bases lay in between. There are 16 residues in the CDR3. Germline V gene lookup returns CDR1 MGHRA and CDR2 YSYEKL. The CDR3 DNA is TGCGCCAGCAGCCAAGAAGTACGGAGCTCTGGAAACACCATATATTTT. Translation: CASSQEVRSSGNTIYF.

The chain uses TRBV16 and TRBJ2-1, with a possible D match to TRBD2 (6 bases). The germline CDR1 and CDR2 sequences are KGHSY and FQNENV. V lost 10 bases to trimming and J lost 5 bases, with 15 bases between them. The CDR3 loop spans 13 amino acids. CDR3 sequence: CATAPGLNNEQFF. In nucleotides, the CDR3 is TGTGCCACGGCCCCGGGACTCAACAATGAGCAGTTCTTC. Full variable domain (missing parts from reference TRBV16 and TRBJ2-1): GEEVAQTPKHLVRGEGQKAKLYCAPIKGHSYVFWYQQVLKNEFKFLISFQNENVFDETGMPKERFSAKCLPNSPCSLEIQATKLEDSAVYFCATAPGLNNEQFFGPGTRLTVL.

V is TRBV29-1 and J is TRBJ2-1; TRBD2 aligns across 10 bases. The CDR3 sequence is 18 residues long. Per the germline V gene, CDR1 is SQVTM and CDR2 is ANQGSEA. The junction had 15 bases not matched to a gene; V was cut back by 2 bases and J by 5 bases. The CDR3 loop is CSVEWLAGVGTVHNEQFF. Written as DNA, the CDR3 is TGCAGCGTTGAATGGCTAGCGGGAGTCGGGACGGTACACAATGAGCAGTTCTTC.

The chain joins TRBV7-2 to TRBJ1-2, with TRBD1 matching over 7 bases. The CDR3 has 13 amino acids. V trimming: 9 bases; J trimming: 8 bases; junction bases outside the gene matches: 12. The V gene's germline CDR1 is SGHTA and CDR2 FQGNSA. The CDR3 sequence: CARETPGGKGYTF. The CDR3 DNA is TGTGCCAGGGAGACGCCAGGGGGGAAAGGCTACACCTTC.